The source of this T cell receptor (beta chain) is a study of beta chain features in type 1 diabetes. This clone has more than one count but fewer than ten. Reverse transcribing all isolated RNA meant expressed TCRB transcripts were sequenced. Profiling relied on immunoSEQ multiplex PCR, and the TCRdb table lists in-frame clones only, not all of them. The sample contains under 450,000 clones, approximately 16% of which appear only once. Purities over 95% were achieved in all sorted populations. Sequencing input: naive CD4+ T cells from blood. The clonotype was recovered from a woman younger than 30 in good health.

In DNA, the CDR3 is TGTGCCAGCAGCTTACCCCCCTTCTCCTACGAGCAGTACTTC. It encodes CASSLPPFSYEQYF. This sequence joins TRBV7-2 and TRBJ2-7, with no clear D. Germline lookup yields CDR1 SGHTA and CDR2 FQGNSA. V was cut by 2 bases and J by 0 bases, with 8 bases left in between. The CDR3 consists of 14 residues.